This TCR beta chain was identified during a study of shared clonotypes between healthy human individuals. Germline-derived CDR1 and CDR2 are ENHRY and SYGVKD. The CDR3 runs to 16 residues. The V end lost 4 bases, the J end lost 5 bases, and 17 bases lay between the germline ends. Data came from immunoSEQ multiplex PCR; TCRdb stores just in-frame clones and leaves some out. The table shows hundreds of thousands of clones, with around 67% occurring only once. The J gene is TRBJ2-2, the V gene TRBV10-3, with D possibly matching TRBD1 (6 bases). Sequencing was carried out using memory CD4+ T cells sorted from blood. Subset specified: CD45RA-negative fraction. This TCR was sampled from a man in his thirties or forties in good health. CDR3: CAISGGWGHTTGELFF. The CDR3 DNA sequence: TGTGCCATCAGTGGGGGGTGGGGACACACAACCGGGGAGCTGTTTTTT.